Following are 19 T cell receptor beta chains from one sample sequenced in a study of blood T cell repertoires in COVID-19. Some clones are missing from TCRdb's copy, which holds only in-frame ones; the method was immunoSEQ multiplex PCR. The sample includes around 210,000 clones, 70% to 90% of them seen just once. Sequencing was done on a sample of peripheral blood. Source of these receptors: a man in his fifties with COVID-19, enrolled during active disease.

The chain joins TRBV2 to TRBJ1-2; weak D call: TRBD1 (5 bases). The V gene lost 6 bases and the J gene lost 8 bases, with 16 bases spanning the gap. This CDR3 is built from 13 residues. Germline assignment: CDR1 SNHLY and CDR2 FYNNEI. CDR3 region: CASSKTAQGGYTF. The CDR3 nucleotides are TGTGCCAGCAGCAAAACAGCCCAGGGCGGCTACACCTTC.

The chain carries TRBV2 and TRBJ1-1, with 7 bases fitting TRBD1. Looked up from germline, CDR1 is SNHLY and CDR2 is FYNNEI. The CDR3 covers 14 residues. The V segment lost 6 bases and the J segment 0 bases; nucleotides outside the gene matches: 4. Here the CDR3 DNA reads TGTGCCAGCAGGGGGACAGTTTTGAACACTGAAGCTTTCTTT. Protein product: CASRGTVLNTEAFF.

This chain uses TRBV4-1 with TRBJ2-1; 7 nucleotides agree with TRBD1. Per germline, CDR1 MGHRA and CDR2 YSYEKL. V lost 2 bases and J lost 7; bases outside the gene matches: 8. CDR3 size: 15 residues. This chain's CDR3 is CASSQMGTARNEQFF. The DNA of the CDR3 is TGCGCCAGCAGCCAAATGGGGACAGCTAGAAATGAGCAGTTCTTC.

The rearrangement uses TRBV12-2 and TRBJ1-5; TRBD1 is the table's D call, not checked against the DNA. TRBV12-2 is a listed pseudogene. The CDR3 length is 16 residues. The CDR3 sequence: CASRLVGQGENQPQHF. DNA of the CDR3: TGTGCAAGTCGCTTGGTGGGCCAGGGGGAGAATCAGCCCCAGCATTTT.

The chain is built from TRBV15 and TRBJ1-4; D is undetermined. Germline loops: CDR1 LNHNV, CDR2 YYDKDF (reference sequence). The V gene lost 0 bases and the J gene lost 2 bases, with 16 bases spanning the gap. The CDR3 is made up of 18 amino acids. The CDR3 loop reads CATSRDQYSIRTNEKLFF. As DNA, the CDR3 is TGTGCCACCAGCAGAGATCAATACAGCATTAGGACTAATGAAAAACTGTTTTTT. Filled out from reference TRBV15 and TRBJ1-4, the complete variable domain reads DAMVIQNPRYQVTQFGKPVTLSCSQTLNHNVMYWYQQKSSQAPKLLFHYYDKDFNNEADTPDNFQSRRPNTSFCFLDIRSPGLGDTAMYLCATSRDQYSIRTNEKLFFGSGTQLSVL.

The chain has TRBV29-1 and TRBJ2-7; tentatively, D is TRBD1 (6 bases). The CDR3 sequence is 12 residues long. Trimming removed 7 bases at V and 2 bases at J, with 12 bases between. The germline V gene has CDR1 SQVTM and CDR2 ANQGSEA. Here the CDR3 reads CSAGDITYEQYF. The CDR3 nucleotides read TGCAGCGCTGGGGACATTACCTACGAGCAGTACTTC.

The chain links TRBV5-1 to TRBJ2-2, with 10 bases that match TRBD1. This CDR3 has 16 residues. The germline CDR1 and CDR2 sequences are SGHRS and YFSETQ. The V gene end was trimmed by 0 bases and the J gene end by 5 bases; junction bases not matched to a gene: 4. The CDR3 sequence: CASSLARDRGTGELFF. For the CDR3, the DNA is TGCGCCAGCAGCTTGGCGCGGGACAGGGGTACCGGGGAGCTGTTTTTT. The variable domain in full, with the rest retrieved from reference TRBV5-1 and TRBJ2-2, is KAGVTQTPRYLIKTRGQQVTLSCSPISGHRSVSWYQQTPGQGLQFLFEYFSETQRNKGNFPGRFSGRQFSNSRSEMNVSTLELGDSALYLCASSLARDRGTGELFFGEGSRLTVL.

The rearrangement links TRBV5-1 to TRBJ2-5, with TRBD2 matching 15 bases. Losses at the gene ends were 0 bases for V and 4 bases for J; bases not matched to a gene: 4. The germline CDR1 and CDR2 sequences are SGHRS and YFSETQ. The CDR3 loop spans 17 amino acids. The CDR3 region is CASSLDRGLAGGETQYF. The CDR3, as DNA: TGCGCCAGCAGCTTGGACCGGGGACTAGCGGGGGGAGAGACCCAGTACTTC.

J is TRBJ1-1 and V is TRBV18, with TRBD1 matching over 9 bases. This CDR3 has 16 amino acids. V shed 6 bases, J shed 0 bases, and the junction held 8 bases outside the gene matches. Germline-derived CDR1 and CDR2 are KGHSH and LQKENI. The CDR3 here is CASSSSTGGMNTEAFF. The CDR3, as DNA: TGTGCCAGCTCTAGTTCGACAGGGGGTATGAACACTGAAGCTTTCTTT.

The chain joins TRBV11-1 to TRBJ2-3; 9 positions agree with TRBD2. The CDR3 runs to 16 residues. The V segment lost 3 bases and the J segment 6 bases; nucleotides outside the gene matches: 10. Looked up from germline, CDR1 is SGHAT and CDR2 is FQDESV (reference sequence). CDR3 sequence: CASSLAGTSPLDTQYF. Written as DNA, the CDR3 is TGTGCCAGCAGCTTGGCCGGGACTAGCCCTCTCGATACGCAGTATTTT.

The chain couples TRBV7-2 to TRBJ1-4; TRBD1 matches at 7 bases. Per germline, CDR1 SGHTA and CDR2 FQGNSA. This CDR3 is 16 amino acids long. The junction had 21 bases not matched to a gene; V was cut back by 5 bases and J by 15 bases. CDR3 amino acids: CASSPHAADRSGSMFF. In DNA, the CDR3 is TGTGCCAGCAGCCCCCACGCAGCGGACAGGAGTGGCTCAATGTTTTTT.

A single count supports this clone. The chain recombines TRBV6-5 with TRBJ1-1; 10 nucleotides match TRBD1. The germline V gene encodes CDR1 MNHEY and CDR2 SVGAGI. The CDR3 sequence is 16 residues long. The ends lost 2 bases at V and 3 bases at J; junction bases unmatched: 6. Here the CDR3 DNA reads TGTGCCAGCAGTTACCTTTGGACAGGGGGGGACACTGAAGCTTTCTTT. Amino acid sequence: CASSYLWTGGDTEAFF.

The chain combines TRBV3-1 (or the pseudogene TRBV3-2) with TRBJ2-3, with TRBD1 as a possible D gene (6 bases). Germline assignment: CDR1 LGHDT and CDR2 YNNKEL (reference sequence). This CDR3 contains 15 residues. The germline V and J ends were trimmed by 4 bases and 4 bases, with 15 bases remaining between them. CDR3 in amino acids: CASSRLQGSADTQYF. CDR3 DNA sequence: TGTGCCAGCAGCCGCTTACAGGGTTCAGCAGATACGCAGTATTTT.

J is TRBJ2-5 and V is TRBV12-5; D remains unclear. The CDR3 is 12 amino acids. Trimming stripped 6 bases from V and 5 bases from J, with 10 bases between. The germline V gene encodes CDR1 LGHNT and CDR2 FRNRAP. The CDR3 sequence: CASGSARETQYF. The CDR3 nucleotides are TGTGCTAGTGGATCAGCGAGGGAGACCCAGTACTTC.

The chain couples TRBV5-6 to TRBJ2-2; possibly TRBD1 for D (7 bases). The germline CDR1 and CDR2 sequences are SGHDT and YYEEEE. The CDR3 length is 17 residues. Trimming removed 0 bases from V and 3 bases from J, with 15 bases in between. CDR3 protein: CASSLEEGAPDTGELFF. The CDR3 region has the DNA TGTGCCAGCAGCTTGGAGGAGGGGGCGCCGGACACCGGGGAGCTGTTTTTT.

The rearrangement uses TRBV6-4 and TRBJ2-1, with D possibly matching TRBD2 (5 bases). The ends were cut back, 7 bases at V and 5 bases at J, with 9 bases in the middle. The CDR3 loop spans 12 amino acids. Germline-derived CDR1 and CDR2 are MRHNA and SNTAGT. DNA of the CDR3: TGTGCCAGCACCGGACTTGACAATGAGCAGTTCTTC. It encodes CASTGLDNEQFF.

This clone was seen a handful of times. V gene TRBV6-6 combines with J gene TRBJ2-1; tentatively, D is TRBD1 (5 bases). The germline gives CDR1 MNHNY, CDR2 SVGAGI (reference sequence). The CDR3 runs 13 residues. The V end was cut by 5 bases, the J end by 6 bases, with 11 bases between. In nucleotides, the CDR3 is TGTGCCAGCAGTAAGACAGAAACCAATGAGCAGTTCTTC. As protein: CASSKTETNEQFF.

The gene calls are TRBV5-1 and TRBJ1-2; D gene uncertain. This CDR3 comprises 14 residues. Germline CDR1 SGHRS, CDR2 YFSETQ. V lost 0 bases and J lost 3, with 9 bases in between. CDR3 in DNA: TGCGCCAGCAGCTTGGGAGGGTTGGACTATGGCTACACCTTC. Its protein is CASSLGGLDYGYTF.

V usage is TRBV4-1 and J usage is TRBJ2-7, with 13 bases that match TRBD2. CDR1 and CDR2 (germline): MGHRA, YSYEKL. The CDR3 extends over 15 amino acids. Unmatched junction bases numbered 5, after V lost 0 bases and J lost 9 bases. CDR3 loop: CASSQDTSGGAGQYF. CDR3 sequence (DNA): TGCGCCAGCAGCCAAGACACTAGCGGGGGGGCCGGGCAGTACTTC.